This T cell receptor (beta chain) was recorded in a study of Ad26.COV2.S vaccination and SARS-CoV-2 variants. CDR3 size: 12 residues. Trimming pared 4 bases from V and 8 bases from J, leaving 9 bases between. Germline CDR1 MNHEY, CDR2 SMNVEV (reference sequence). Clones were read by immunoSEQ multiplex PCR, and TCRdb kept only the in-frame ones, dropping some. Among around 400,000 clones listed, 70% to 90% were seen once. Specified treatment: over 15 received Ad26.COV2.S at low or high dose, single or two shots; about 5 received placebo; per-sample allocation not given. Specimens were obtained on day 63 following the first vaccine or placebo injection.

The sequence derives from a person between 18 and 59 years old who received the Ad26.COV2.S COVID-19 vaccine or a placebo. The sequencing here drew on peripheral blood, taken in a trial of Ad26.COV2.S vaccine versus placebo. The rearrangement joins TRBV27 to TRBJ2-1, with a weak D call TRBD1 (5 bases). As DNA, the CDR3 is TGTGCCAGCAGTTCACAGGTCCATGAGCAGTTCTTC. This encodes CASSSQVHEQFF.